Listed below are T cell receptor beta chains from one sample, sequenced in a study of T cell changes during pregnancy in multiple sclerosis. Assay: immunoSEQ multiplex PCR; the TCRdb copy retains only in-frame clones and omits some. The repertoire holds 15,000 or so clones, with 80% to 90% as singletons. The specimen comprised CD8+ T cells from peripheral blood mononuclear cells, sampled in the first trimester of pregnancy. The receptor source for this set is a female donor with multiple sclerosis, enrolled in a pregnancy study. The CDR3 runs from the conserved cysteine through the conserved F or W. D genes are given only for firm matches. Not every row has a clone size; where given, it reads once, few, many or a size class.

J,V,D,length,size,CDR3,DNA
TRBJ1-3,TRBV7-9,TRBD1,17,NA,CASSPGTGVSSGNTIYF,TGTGCCAGCAGCCCCGGGACAGGGGTTAGCTCTGGAAACACCATATATTTT
TRBJ2-5,TRBV6-6,TRBD2,15,NA,CASSYAPGGPETQYF,TGTGCCAGCAGTTACGCTCCGGGGGGGCCTGAGACCCAGTACTTC
TRBJ1-1,TRBV7-8,NA,15,medium-sized,CASSLGYTGNTEAFF,TGTGCCAGCAGCTTAGGCTATACCGGGAACACTGAAGCTTTCTTT
TRBJ1-3,TRBV2,TRBD1,16,NA,CASSAGQGNSGNTIYF,TGTGCCAGCAGCGCTGGACAGGGCAACTCTGGAAACACCATATATTTT
TRBJ2-7,TRBV7-2,TRBD2,15,NA,CASSPRASGSYEQYF,TGTGCCAGCAGCCCGAGGGCTAGCGGGAGCTACGAGCAGTACTTC
TRBJ1-4,TRBV5-1,NA,15,NA,CASSSGLATNEKLFF,TGCGCCAGCAGCTCCGGTCTTGCAACTAATGAAAAACTGTTTTTT
TRBJ2-4,TRBV10-3,TRBD1,18,once,CAISESVMGQGFKNIQYF,TGTGCCATCAGTGAGTCGGTTATGGGACAGGGGTTCAAAAACATTCAGTACTTC
TRBJ2-1,TRBV19,NA,15,NA,CASSKGLVNYNEQFF,TGTGCCAGTAGCAAGGGGCTAGTTAACTACAATGAGCAGTTCTTC
TRBJ2-3,TRBV4-2,NA,16,NA,CASSPQDRDYPDTQYF,TGTGCCAGCAGCCCCCAGGACAGGGACTACCCAGATACGCAGTATTTT
TRBJ2-1,TRBV7-9,TRBD2,14,NA,CASQAGGPESEQFF,TGTGCCAGCCAGGCGGGAGGGCCTGAGAGTGAGCAGTTCTTC
TRBJ2-7,TRBV27,NA,13,medium-sized,CASSRKGEVEQYF,TGTGCCAGCAGTAGAAAAGGGGAGGTCGAGCAGTACTTC
TRBJ1-2,TRBV9,NA,16,NA,CASSAPRSGVYNGYTF,TGTGCCAGCAGCGCACCTCGTTCGGGGGTGTATAATGGCTACACCTTC
TRBJ2-3,TRBV9,TRBD2,17,few,CASSLSPSGLSTDTQYF,TGTGCCAGCAGCTTAAGCCCTAGCGGCTTAAGCACAGATACGCAGTATTTT
TRBJ2-3,TRBV9,TRBD2,17,NA,CASSVGGSGRATDTQYF,TGTGCCAGCAGCGTAGGGGGTAGCGGGAGGGCCACAGATACGCAGTATTTT
TRBJ1-1,TRBV9,NA,17,NA,CASSVGGGDFMNTEAFF,TGTGCCAGCAGCGTAGGGGGTGGGGACTTTATGAACACTGAAGCTTTCTTT
TRBJ1-2,TRBV9,TRBD1,14,NA,CASTIGGEDYGYTF,TGTGCCAGCACCATAGGGGGCGAAGACTATGGCTACACCTTC
TRBJ2-2,TRBV4-1,NA,15,NA,CASSQEEGGAGELFF,TGCGCCAGCAGCCAAGAGGAAGGAGGGGCCGGGGAGCTGTTTTTT
TRBJ1-1,TRBV12-5,NA,13,NA,CASGLGGDTEAFF,TGTGCTAGTGGTTTAGGCGGTGACACTGAAGCTTTCTTT
TRBJ2-3,TRBV13,NA,15,NA,CASSLGGRGTDTQYF,TGTGCCAGCAGCTTAGGTGGCAGGGGAACAGATACGCAGTATTTT
TRBJ2-7,TRBV7-9,TRBD1,14,NA,CASSGRDSPYEQYF,TGTGCCAGCAGCGGACGGGACAGCCCCTACGAGCAGTACTTC
TRBJ2-3,TRBV2,NA,14,NA,CASSGALGTDTQYF,TGTGCCAGCAGTGGGGCCTTAGGTACAGATACGCAGTATTTT
TRBJ1-1,TRBV19,NA,15,NA,CASSTRDIRYTEAFF,TGTGCCAGTAGTACGAGGGACATAAGATACACTGAAGCTTTCTTT